One sample yielded the 8 T cell receptor beta chains listed below, sequenced in a study of identical twins (dated by TCRdb to 2016 to 2018). The library was made by 5' RACE. These reads were obtained on an Illumina HiSeq 2000. TCRdb took the public reads, trimmed them with fastp at Q25, ran MiXCR for clone calling and kept in-frame beta chains. Every entry covers one CDR3 protein and lists the most common genes and DNA from its rows. The sample table holds approximately 600,000 distinct CDR3 sequences, of which just over 7% were seen once. The ten top clones hold around 1.6% of the sample. These data also formed part of another study, on yellow fever vaccine responses in identical twins.

Sequencing was done on a sample of PBMCs. The receptor source for this set is a woman between 18 and 29 years old in good health.

The gene calls are TRBV5-6 and TRBJ2-5; D gene ambiguous. V was pared by 2 bases and J by 5 bases, with 16 bases between. Germline V lookup: CDR1 SGHDT, CDR2 YYEEEE. CDR3 size: 15 residues. The CDR3 DNA follows: TGTGCCAGCAGCTTCATCACGAGCGTCAGGGAGACCCAGTACTTC. Its translation: CASSFITSVRETQYF.

The chain joins TRBV29-1 to TRBJ1-1; D is perhaps TRBD1 (6 bases). Trimming cost V 6 bases and J 4 bases, with 18 bases left between them. This CDR3 comprises 14 residues. Germline CDR1 reads SQVTM; CDR2 reads ANQGSEA. CDR3 region: CSVARTAPTTEAFF. CDR3 DNA: TGCAGCGTCGCCCGGACAGCGCCGACCACTGAAGCTTTCTTT.

The chain uses TRBV12-3 or TRBV12-4 and TRBJ2-3, with unresolved D. The ends were cut back, 1 base at V and 5 bases at J, with 10 bases in the middle. This CDR3 contains 14 residues. The CDR3 DNA is TGTGCCAGCAGTTTAGGACTTGGCAAAGATACGCAGTATTTT. Protein: CASSLGLGKDTQYF.

The V call is TRBV10-1, the J call TRBJ1-5; 10 bases agree with TRBD1. Unmatched junction bases numbered 10, after V lost 11 bases and J lost 3 bases. Germline assignment: CDR1 WNHNN and CDR2 SYGVQD (reference sequence). This CDR3 spans 15 amino acids. This chain's CDR3 is CAGNRDRGFNQPQHF. As DNA, the CDR3 is TGCGCCGGAAACCGGGACAGGGGATTCAATCAGCCCCAGCATTTT.

There are a few counts of this clonotype. This chain joins TRBV6-4 and TRBJ2-2; D remains ambiguous. CDR3 size: 13 residues. CDR1 and CDR2 (germline): MRHNA, SNTAGT. The V and J ends lost 9 bases and 4 bases respectively, with 12 bases between them. The chain's CDR3 is CARKCNCTGELFF. The CDR3 DNA reads as TGTGCCAGAAAATGCAATTGCACCGGGGAGCTGTTTTTT.

V gene TRBV20-1 combines with J gene TRBJ2-1, with TRBD2 identical over 11 bases. The V and J ends lost 0 bases and 9 bases, in that order; junction bases with no gene match: 7. The CDR3 runs 15 residues. Per germline, CDR1 DFQATT and CDR2 SNEGSKA (reference sequence). The CDR3 here is CSARELAGVLVEQFF. The DNA for the CDR3 is TGCAGTGCTAGAGAACTAGCGGGAGTGTTGGTTGAGCAGTTCTTC.

The chain has TRBV5-4 and TRBJ2-3; weak D call: TRBD2 (6 bases). The V end was cut by 4 bases, the J end by 0 bases, with 15 bases between. Germline CDR1 and CDR2: SGHNT and YYREEE (reference sequence). There are 16 residues in the CDR3. Here the CDR3 reads CASSKKVGTSTDTQYF. The CDR3 coding sequence is TGTGCCAGCAGCAAGAAGGTCGGGACTAGCACAGATACGCAGTATTTT.

This clonotype came up a few times. This rearrangement joins TRBV5-6 to TRBJ1-1; 7 bases are shared with TRBD1. The CDR3 has 12 residues. The germline gives CDR1 SGHDT, CDR2 YYEEEE. J lost 7 bases, V lost 7 bases, and 7 bases had no gene match. The chain's CDR3 is CASYFTGDEAFF. DNA of the CDR3: TGTGCCAGCTATTTTACAGGGGATGAAGCTTTCTTT.